This TCR beta chain appears in the sequencing data of a study of T cells in Graves' hyperthyroidism and ophthalmopathy. TCR beta CDR3 region amplification was performed from RNA transcripts. HTBI primers were the set used in a first-round RT-PCR of the TCR CDR3. TCRdb re-derived calls from the multiplex PCR reads in MiXCR, one entry per CDR3 protein. The table shows 500,000 to 600,000 distinct CDR3 sequences, with around 46% occurring only once. The CDR3 runs 16 residues. CDR1 is SEHNR and CDR2 is FQNEAQ in the germline V gene (reference sequence). J gave up 3 bases and V 5 bases, and 12 bases lay outside the gene matches. Patients were excluded because of uncontrolled infection, other autoimmune disease, pregnancy or lactation. This clonotype was recorded many times.

The clonotype was recovered from an adult woman with Graves' disease, either hyperthyroidism or ophthalmopathy (not recorded which). The V call is TRBV7-9, the J call TRBJ2-5; 7 nucleotides align to TRBD2. The sample was peripheral blood or thyroid tissue (not recorded which). CDR3 sequence reads: CASSPARGEEKETQYF. CDR3 in DNA: TGTGCCAGCAGCCCCGCCCGGGGGGAGGAAAAAGAGACCCAGTACTTC.